This T cell receptor beta chain was sequenced in a study of cytomegalovirus exposure and HLA in healthy donors. CDR3 length equals 14 residues. V shed 6 bases, J shed 0 bases, and the junction held 4 bases outside the gene matches. Looked up from germline, CDR1 is MGHDK and CDR2 is SYGVNS. It was with 60 Vbeta and 13 Jbeta primers that the PCR ran. Produced via immunoSEQ multiplex PCR; TCRdb's table is partial and in-frame only. Among 150,000 to 200,000 clones, about 75% were seen once, and the ten largest hold about 4.3%. The receptor was derived from a man aged 18 to 30 in good health and CMV-seropositive. The chain couples TRBV25-1 to TRBJ1-2, with 7 bases identical to TRBD1. The sequencing input was PBMCs. CDR3 sequence reads: CASSRQGANYGYTF. CDR3 nucleotide sequence: TGTGCCAGCAGCCGACAGGGAGCTAACTATGGCTACACCTTC.